The 5 T cell receptor beta chains given below trace back to one sample, sequenced in a study of tumor T cells in aggressive B-cell lymphoma. Sequenced by immunoSEQ multiplex PCR; TCRdb stores in-frame clones only, minus some. The data contain 3,100 or so clones, 85% to 95% of them singletons. Sequenced sample: tumor tissue. These receptors were obtained from an adult with diffuse large B cell lymphoma.

V is TRBV10-2 and J is TRBJ2-7; 10 positions agree with TRBD2. The CDR3 runs to 15 residues. Germline lookup yields CDR1 WSHSY and CDR2 SAAADI. Trimming cost V 6 bases and J 6 bases; bases outside gene matches: 11. The CDR3 DNA follows: TGCGCCAGCAGGGATAGCGGGGGGCTAACGAGCGAGCAGTACTTC. This encodes CASRDSGGLTSEQYF.

Only one count was recorded for this clone. J is TRBJ2-5 and V is TRBV4-2, with D possibly being TRBD1 (6 bases). The J call may not be correct, given that the DNA end is closer to TRBJ2-7. This CDR3 has 15 amino acids. In germline, CDR1 is LGHNA, CDR2 YNFKEQ. The CDR3 is CASSQEVQGPYEQYF. The DNA of the CDR3 is TGTGCCAGCAGCCAAGAAGTACAGGGACCCTACGAGCAGTACTTC.

The CDR3 loop reads CSVGLTGYNEQFF. The DNA for the CDR3 is TGCAGCGTGGGACTGACCGGGTACAATGAGCAGTTCTTC. V gene TRBV29-1 combines with J gene TRBJ2-1, with D maybe TRBD2 (6 bases). The CDR3 is made up of 13 amino acids. Trimming took off 6 bases at V and 4 bases at J, with 13 bases between the two ends. In germline, CDR1 is SQVTM, CDR2 ANQGSEA.

In regard to this clone: The junction departs from germline at one end; a sequencing error may be responsible. This sequence joins TRBV7-3 and TRBJ2-2, with D tentatively TRBD2 (5 bases). Germline V gives CDR1 SGHTA, CDR2 FQGTGA. The CDR3 is 14 residues long. CDR3 nucleotide sequence: TGTGCCAGCAGTCCAACCTGGAACACCGGGGAGTTGTTTTTT. Translation: CASSPTWNTGELFF.

The rearrangement joins TRBV21-1 to TRBJ1-1; TRBD1 was called by the table and not checked on the DNA. TRBV21-1 is listed as a pseudogene. The CDR3 consists of 15 residues. CDR3 region: CASSNWAQGRTEAFF. CDR3 DNA: TGTGCCAGCAGCAATTGGGCACAGGGAAGGACTGAAGCTTTCTTT.